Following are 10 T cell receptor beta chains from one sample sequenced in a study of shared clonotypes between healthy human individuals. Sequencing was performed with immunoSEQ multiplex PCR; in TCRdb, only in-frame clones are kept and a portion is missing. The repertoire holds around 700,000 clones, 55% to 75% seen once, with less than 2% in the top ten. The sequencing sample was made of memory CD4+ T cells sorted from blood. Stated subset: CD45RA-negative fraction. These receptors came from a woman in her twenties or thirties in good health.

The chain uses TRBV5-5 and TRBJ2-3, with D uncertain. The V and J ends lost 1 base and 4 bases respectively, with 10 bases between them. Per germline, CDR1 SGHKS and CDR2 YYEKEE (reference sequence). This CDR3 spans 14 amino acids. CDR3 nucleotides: TGTGCCAGCAGCTTGAGACTCCTGCCAGATACGCAGTATTTT. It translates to CASSLRLLPDTQYF.

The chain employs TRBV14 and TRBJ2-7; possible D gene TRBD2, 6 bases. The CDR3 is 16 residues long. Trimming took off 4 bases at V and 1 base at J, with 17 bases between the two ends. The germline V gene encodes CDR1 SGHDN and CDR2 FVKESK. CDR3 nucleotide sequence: TGTGCCAGCAGCCGCAACCGGGACTCCCGTTCCTACGAGCAGTACTTC. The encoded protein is CASSRNRDSRSYEQYF.

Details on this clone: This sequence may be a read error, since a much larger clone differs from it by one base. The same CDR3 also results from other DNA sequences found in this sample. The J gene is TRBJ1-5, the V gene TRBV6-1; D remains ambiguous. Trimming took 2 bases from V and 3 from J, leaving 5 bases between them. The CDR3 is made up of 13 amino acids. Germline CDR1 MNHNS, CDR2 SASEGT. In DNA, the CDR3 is TGTGCCAGCAGTGAATCGCCCAATCAGCCCCAGCATTTT. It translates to CASSESPNQPQHF.

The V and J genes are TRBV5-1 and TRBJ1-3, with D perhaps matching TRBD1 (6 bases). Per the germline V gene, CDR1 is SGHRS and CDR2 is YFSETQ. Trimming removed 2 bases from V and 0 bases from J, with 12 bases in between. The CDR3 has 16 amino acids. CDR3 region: CASSFRQADSGNTIYF. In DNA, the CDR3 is TGCGCCAGCAGCTTTCGACAGGCAGACTCTGGAAACACCATATATTTT.

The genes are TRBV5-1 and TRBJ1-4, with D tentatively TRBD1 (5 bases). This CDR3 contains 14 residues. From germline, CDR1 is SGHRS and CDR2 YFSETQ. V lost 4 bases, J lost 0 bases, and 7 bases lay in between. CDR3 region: CASSTTATNEKLFF. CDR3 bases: TGCGCCAGCAGCACGACAGCAACTAATGAAAAACTGTTTTTT.

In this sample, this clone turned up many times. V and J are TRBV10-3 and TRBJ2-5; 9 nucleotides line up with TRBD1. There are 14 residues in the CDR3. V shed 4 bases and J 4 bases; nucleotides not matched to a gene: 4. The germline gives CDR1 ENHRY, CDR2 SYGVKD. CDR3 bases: TGTGCCATCAGTGGAACGACAGGGGGAGAGACCCAGTACTTC. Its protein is CAISGTTGGETQYF.

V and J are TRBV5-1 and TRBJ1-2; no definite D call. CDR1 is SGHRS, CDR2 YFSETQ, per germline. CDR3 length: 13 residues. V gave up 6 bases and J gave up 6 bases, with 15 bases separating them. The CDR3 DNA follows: TGCGCCAGCAACGGCCTTGGTCGCGATGGCTACACCTTC. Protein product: CASNGLGRDGYTF.

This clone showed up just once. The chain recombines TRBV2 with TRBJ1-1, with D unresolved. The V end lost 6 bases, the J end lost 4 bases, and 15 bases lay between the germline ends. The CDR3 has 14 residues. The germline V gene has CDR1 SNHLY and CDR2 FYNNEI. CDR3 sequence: CASRGLYRGTEAFF. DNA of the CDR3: TGTGCCAGCAGAGGGTTATATCGTGGCACTGAAGCTTTCTTT.

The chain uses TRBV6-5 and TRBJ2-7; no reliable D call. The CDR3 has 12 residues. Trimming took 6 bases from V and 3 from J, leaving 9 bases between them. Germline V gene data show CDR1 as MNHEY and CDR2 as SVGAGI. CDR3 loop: CASRNAFYEQYF. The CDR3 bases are TGTGCCAGCAGAAACGCATTCTACGAGCAGTACTTC.

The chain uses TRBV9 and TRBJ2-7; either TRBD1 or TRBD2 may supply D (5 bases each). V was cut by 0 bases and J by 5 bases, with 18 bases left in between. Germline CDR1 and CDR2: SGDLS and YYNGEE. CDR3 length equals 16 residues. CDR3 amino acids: CASSVGWGPPRDEQYF. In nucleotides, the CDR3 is TGTGCCAGCAGCGTAGGTTGGGGACCTCCAAGGGACGAGCAGTACTTC.